This T cell receptor beta chain comes out of a study of T cell changes during pregnancy in multiple sclerosis. The assay was immunoSEQ multiplex PCR, and TCRdb's table has in-frame clones only and misses some. This sample has around 69,000 clones, with approximately 91% found just once. The CDR3 totals 15 residues. V lost 3 bases to trimming and J lost 1 base, with 12 bases between them. This clone was seen a single time. Sequencing used peripheral blood, obtained in the third trimester of pregnancy. The sequence was obtained from a female donor with multiple sclerosis, enrolled in a pregnancy study. The chain employs TRBV23-1 and TRBJ2-5; D possibly corresponds to TRBD1 (5 bases). TRBV23-1 is noted as an ORF with a role that remains uncertain. CDR3 bases: TGCGCCAGCAGTCATTTCAGGGTCCCCCAAGAGACCCAGTACTTC. Protein: CASSHFRVPQETQYF.